The next 26 T cell receptor beta chains were all read from a single sample in a study of shared clonotypes between healthy human individuals. TCRdb keeps only in-frame clones here, not all; method: immunoSEQ multiplex PCR. Of 2,500,000 or so clones in the sample, roughly nine tenths were seen once. Sequencing used naive CD4+ T cells sorted from blood. The subset was: CD45RA+ positively selected. The receptors were gathered from a man between 18 and 29 years old in good health.

This rearrangement joins TRBV2 to TRBJ2-1; D could derive from TRBD1 or TRBD2 (5 bases each). V was shortened by 6 bases and J by 5 bases, with 11 bases between the two germline ends. CDR3 size: 13 residues. CDR1 and CDR2 from the germline V gene are SNHLY and FYNNEI. Here the CDR3 DNA reads TGTGCCAGCAGAAGGGACCGAGACAATGAGCAGTTCTTC. Protein product: CASRRDRDNEQFF. Together with reference TRBV2 and TRBJ2-1, the CDR3 gives the full variable domain: EPEVTQTPSHQVTQMGQEVILRCVPISNHLYFYWYRQILGQKVEFLVSFYNNEISEKSEIFDDQFSVERPDGSNFTLKIRSTKLEDSAMYFCASRRDRDNEQFFGPGTRLTVL.

The rearrangement links TRBV7-2 to TRBJ1-2, with D tentatively TRBD1 (6 bases). The CDR3 extends over 13 amino acids. V lost 2 bases and J lost 10, with 14 bases in between. Germline V lookup: CDR1 SGHTA, CDR2 FQGNSA. The CDR3, as DNA: TGTGCCAGCAGCTTAAGGGAAGGGGGTCTCTACACCTTC. Residues: CASSLREGGLYTF.

This chain joins TRBV5-6 and TRBJ2-5; 9 nucleotides agree with TRBD2. With 5 bases clipped from V and 6 bases from J, the junction kept 17 bases outside the gene matches. The CDR3 extends over 17 amino acids. CDR1 SGHDT and CDR2 YYEEEE come from the germline V gene. CDR3 in DNA: TGTGCCAGCAGAGAAGGACTAGCGCTGGGGTATAGAAAGACCCAGTACTTC. It translates to CASREGLALGYRKTQYF.

The chain combines TRBV5-4 with TRBJ2-3; D not resolved. CDR1 is SGHNT, CDR2 YYREEE, per germline (reference sequence). V shed 2 bases and J shed 2 bases, with 9 bases lying between them. The CDR3 spans 14 residues. The CDR3 DNA follows: TGTGCCAGCAGCTTATTGGATATCACAGATACGCAGTATTTT. The encoded protein is CASSLLDITDTQYF.

V gene TRBV6-5 combines with J gene TRBJ2-5, with D unclear. The CDR3 contains 12 residues. Germline CDR1 MNHEY, CDR2 SVGAGI. V was pared by 5 bases and J by 5 bases, with 9 bases between. The CDR3: CASSLSGETQYF. In DNA, the CDR3 is TGTGCCAGCAGTCTTAGTGGCGAGACCCAGTACTTC.

The chain couples TRBV28 to TRBJ2-3; 7 bases map to TRBD1. J lost 1 base, V lost 6 bases, and 7 bases had no gene match. This CDR3 comprises 15 residues. Germline CDR1 and CDR2: MDHEN and SYDVKM. CDR3 amino acids: CASRADRAGTDTQYF. Here the CDR3 DNA reads TGTGCCAGCAGAGCCGACAGGGCGGGCACAGATACGCAGTATTTT. Full variable domain (missing parts from reference TRBV28 and TRBJ2-3): DVKVTQSSRYLVKRTGEKVFLECVQDMDHENMFWYRQDPGLGLRLIYFSYDVKMKEKGDIPEGYSVSREKKERFSLILESASTNQTSMYLCASRADRAGTDTQYFGPGTRLTVL.

This sequence joins TRBV9 and TRBJ1-3, with D unresolved. This CDR3 region has 13 residues. Germline lookup yields CDR1 SGDLS and CDR2 YYNGEE. Trimming removed 2 bases from V and 4 bases from J, with 7 bases in between. CDR3 DNA sequence: TGTGCCAGCAGCGTTGACACGGGAAACACCATATATTTT. Protein sequence: CASSVDTGNTIYF.

The rearrangement uses TRBV13 and TRBJ2-1; TRBD2 matches at 11 bases. This CDR3 is built from 15 residues. V lost 5 bases and J lost 2; bases outside the gene matches: 2. Germline CDR1 PRHDT, CDR2 FYEKMQ (reference sequence). The CDR3 nucleotides read TGTGCCAGCAGCCCGGGACTAGCGGCCTACAATGAGCAGTTCTTC. Translation: CASSPGLAAYNEQFF.

CDR3 nucleotides: TGCGCCAGCAGCTATGCGGGACAGGGGGCAAATGAGCAGTTCTTC. Residues: CASSYAGQGANEQFF. This chain links TRBV5-1 with TRBJ2-1; 12 nucleotides agree with TRBD1. The germline CDR1 and CDR2 sequences are SGHRS and YFSETQ. J gave up 7 bases and V 3 bases, and 5 bases lay outside the gene matches. This CDR3 has 15 amino acids.

The chain has TRBV5-4 and TRBJ2-3; D is possibly TRBD2 (5 bases). This CDR3 region has 14 residues. From germline, CDR1 is SGHNT and CDR2 YYREEE (reference sequence). Trimming pared 3 bases from V and 4 bases from J, leaving 12 bases between. CDR3 in DNA: TGTGCCAGCAGCTCTAAACTAGGTTCAGATACGCAGTATTTT. Translation: CASSSKLGSDTQYF.

This chain links TRBV28 with TRBJ2-2; D is possibly TRBD1 (5 bases). Between the trimmed V and J ends, which lost 8 bases and 2 bases, there was a span of 12 bases. The CDR3 consists of 14 residues. From germline, CDR1 is MDHEN and CDR2 SYDVKM. The CDR3 region has the DNA TGTGCCAGCCGTAACGGACAAAACACCGGGGAGCTGTTTTTT. This codes for CASRNGQNTGELFF.

This clone has just one count. The chain carries TRBV20-1 and TRBJ2-7; no definite D call. V gave up 3 bases and J gave up 4 bases, with 7 bases separating them. The CDR3 covers 11 residues. CDR1 is DFQATT and CDR2 is SNEGSKA in the germline V gene (reference sequence). CDR3 DNA: TGCAGTGCTAGCGATGAATACGAGCAGTACTTC. Translation: CSASDEYEQYF.

The rearrangement joins TRBV7-3 to TRBJ1-2; tentative D call: TRBD1 (6 bases). Germline V gives CDR1 SGHTA, CDR2 FQGTGA. Trimming shortened V by 0 bases and J by 8 bases, and 10 bases separated the two germline ends. The CDR3 is made up of 13 amino acids. DNA for the CDR3: TGTGCCAGCAGCTTAACCCAGGGGTTGGGCTACACCTTC. It codes for CASSLTQGLGYTF. The variable domain in full, completed from reference TRBV7-3 and TRBJ1-2, reads GAGVSQTPSNKVTEKGKYVELRCDPISGHTALYWYRQSLGQGPEFLIYFQGTGAADDSGLPNDRFFAVRPEGSVSTLKIQRTERGDSAVYLCASSLTQGLGYTFGSGTRLTVV.

The CDR3 DNA reads TGTGCCAGCAGCCGAACCAGGGGGCTAAATACTGAAGCTTTCTTT. Protein sequence: CASSRTRGLNTEAFF. The chain is built from TRBV5-4 and TRBJ1-1; 8 bases line up with TRBD1. The germline gives CDR1 SGHNT, CDR2 YYREEE (reference sequence). The V segment lost 4 bases and the J segment 5 bases; nucleotides outside the gene matches: 10. The CDR3 is made up of 15 amino acids.

The rearrangement uses TRBV19 and TRBJ1-5; D not resolved. Between the trimmed V and J ends, which lost 3 bases and 7 bases, there was a span of 16 bases. CDR1 and CDR2 (germline): LNHDA, SQIVND (reference sequence). The CDR3 covers 15 residues. The CDR3 here is CASSITRDVRQPQHF. The CDR3 bases are TGTGCCAGTAGTATTACCCGGGATGTACGACAGCCCCAGCATTTT.

The rearrangement uses TRBV6-1 and TRBJ1-5; D is unresolved. CDR3 length: 12 residues. Germline-derived CDR1 and CDR2 are MNHNS and SASEGT. Trimming stripped 6 bases from V and 6 bases from J, with 9 bases between. CDR3 DNA sequence: TGTGCCAGCAGAGCGGTCGGTCAGCCCCAGCATTTT. Amino acids: CASRAVGQPQHF.

V and J are TRBV6-6 and TRBJ2-7; TRBD1 matches at 8 bases. This CDR3 has 14 residues. Per germline, CDR1 MNHNY and CDR2 SVGAGI (reference sequence). After removal of 6 bases from V and 2 bases from J, the junction contained 6 bases not matched to a gene. In nucleotides, the CDR3 is TGTGCCAGCAGACCGGGACAGGCTACCTACGAGCAGTACTTC. Protein product: CASRPGQATYEQYF.

A word on this clone: This CDR3 is also generated by other DNA sequences in the sample. The gene calls are TRBV6-6 and TRBJ1-2, with D possibly matching TRBD1 (5 bases). Germline CDR1 reads MNHNY; CDR2 reads SVGAGI (reference sequence). Trimming pared 2 bases from V and 1 base from J, leaving 8 bases between. This CDR3 is 14 amino acids long. The CDR3 region has the DNA TGTGCCAGCAGTTACGGGACGGGTAACTATGGCTACACCTTC. This encodes CASSYGTGNYGYTF.

The chain has TRBV19 and TRBJ2-1; 12 bases are shared with TRBD2. The CDR3 has 18 amino acids. J lost 0 bases, V lost 7 bases, and 10 bases had no gene match. Germline V gene lookup returns CDR1 LNHDA and CDR2 SQIVND (reference sequence). The CDR3 DNA sequence: TGTGCCAGTACCCCGACTAGCGGGGGAGAAAGCTCCTACAATGAGCAGTTCTTC. Translation: CASTPTSGGESSYNEQFF.

The gene calls are TRBV19 and TRBJ1-5; no clear D gene. From germline, CDR1 is LNHDA and CDR2 SQIVND (reference sequence). Trimming removed 8 bases at V and 0 bases at J, with 17 bases between. The CDR3 consists of 16 residues. The CDR3 bases are TGTGCCAGTCATAGGGTCGACTCCAATAGCAATCAGCCCCAGCATTTT. Its translation: CASHRVDSNSNQPQHF. Based on the CDR3 plus reference TRBV19 and TRBJ1-5, the full variable domain is DGGITQSPKYLFRKEGQNVTLSCEQNLNHDAMYWYRQDPGQGLRLIYYSQIVNDFQKGDIAEGYSVSREKKESFPLTVTSAQKNPTAFYLCASHRVDSNSNQPQHFGDGTRLSIL.

This rearrangement joins TRBV6-1 to TRBJ2-1, with a weak D call TRBD2 (5 bases). This CDR3 spans 15 amino acids. Germline-derived CDR1 and CDR2 are MNHNS and SASEGT. V was pared by 6 bases and J by 2 bases, with 14 bases between. The CDR3 loop reads CASRGAYSPYNEQFF. The CDR3 DNA is TGTGCCAGCAGGGGAGCGTACAGCCCCTACAATGAGCAGTTCTTC.

The sample holds one count of this clone. The DNA of the CDR3 is TGTGCCAGCAGCCACCCGGGACCGAGCTATGGCTACACCTTC. Translation gives CASSHPGPSYGYTF. The rearrangement uses TRBV7-2 and TRBJ1-2; possibly TRBD1 for D (5 bases). CDR1 is SGHTA and CDR2 is FQGNSA in the germline V gene. The CDR3 runs to 14 residues. V lost 5 bases to trimming and J lost 4 bases, with 14 bases between them.

The gene calls are TRBV2 and TRBJ2-3, with TRBD1 matching over 8 bases. The CDR3 runs 14 residues. Trimming cost V 6 bases and J 1 base; bases outside gene matches: 3. Per germline, CDR1 SNHLY and CDR2 FYNNEI. In DNA, the CDR3 is TGTGCCAGCAGCGCGGGACAGGGCACAGATACGCAGTATTTT. This encodes CASSAGQGTDTQYF.

This clone was found once. The V gene is TRBV18, the J gene TRBJ2-1, with D tentatively TRBD1 (5 bases). The CDR3 is 15 residues long. The V and J ends lost 0 bases and 6 bases respectively, with 12 bases between them. The germline gives CDR1 KGHSH, CDR2 LQKENI. Here the CDR3 reads CASSPPLGERNEQFF. The DNA of the CDR3 is TGTGCCAGCTCACCACCGCTAGGGGAACGCAATGAGCAGTTCTTC. The full variable domain, in which reference TRBV18 and TRBJ2-1 provide the parts outside the CDR3, is NAGVMQNPRHLVRRRGQEARLRCSPMKGHSHVYWYRQLPEEGLKFMVYLQKENIIDESGMPKERFSAEFPKEGPSILRIQQVVRGDSAAYFCASSPPLGERNEQFFGPGTRLTVL.

The chain carries TRBV7-9 and TRBJ2-5; 9 bases are a match to TRBD1. Germline CDR1 is SEHNR and CDR2 is FQNEAQ (reference sequence). V gave up 4 bases and J gave up 0 bases; unmatched junction bases: 3. The CDR3 length is 15 residues. The CDR3 is CASSWDRAYQETQYF. CDR3 DNA: TGTGCCAGCAGCTGGGACAGGGCGTACCAAGAGACCCAGTACTTC.

The chain carries TRBV6-5 and TRBJ2-5, with 12 nucleotides matching TRBD1. After removal of 5 bases from V and 5 bases from J, the junction contained 6 bases not matched to a gene. The CDR3 extends over 15 amino acids. CDR1 is MNHEY, CDR2 SVGAGI, per germline. The CDR3 sequence: CASSPGTGGVETQYF. The CDR3 DNA reads as TGTGCCAGCAGTCCCGGGACAGGGGGCGTGGAGACCCAGTACTTC.